This TCR beta chain was sequenced during a study of shared clonotypes between healthy human individuals. At the level of the study: Each donor had three CD4 naive, three CD4 memory, two CD8 naive and one CD8 memory plate.

CDR3 length: 11 amino acids. Germline values: CDR1 SQVTM, CDR2 ANQGSEA. The ends were cut back, 4 bases at V and 5 bases at J, with 9 bases in the middle. Original handling: ImmunoSEQ yielded junction-only sequences lacking quality scores, so filtering differed. Produced via immunoSEQ multiplex PCR; TCRdb's table is partial and in-frame only. V, J and clone size were drawn from that table, and D and trimming were deduced from the DNA. Of about 680,000 clones detected, around 73% appear once; the ten largest clones hold under 2%. This clone was counted between two and nine times. The rearrangement uses TRBV29-1 and TRBJ2-7; D unclear. This receptor was identified in a young woman in good health. Input material: memory CD4+ T cells sorted from blood. Documented subset: CD45RA-negative fraction. In DNA form, the CDR3 reads TGCAGCGTTGCTCCCGGAAACGAGCAGTACTTC. Encoded protein: CSVAPGNEQYF.